Below are 2 T cell receptor beta chains sequenced from a single sample in a study of cytomegalovirus exposure and HLA in healthy donors. PCR employed 60 Vbeta and 13 Jbeta primers. Profiled with immunoSEQ multiplex PCR; TCRdb holds only in-frame clones, not every one. The sample has roughly 110,000 clones; 55% to 70% are singletons. Sequencing was performed on PBMCs. The receptors were sampled from a woman in her 30s in good health and CMV-seronegative.

The rearrangement links TRBV25-1 to TRBJ1-5; 7 nucleotides align to TRBD1. The CDR3 has 17 residues. V was pared by 8 bases and J by 1 base, with 14 bases of the junction left unmatched. Per the germline V gene, CDR1 is MGHDK and CDR2 is SYGVNS. The CDR3 here is CASPCRGVGKSNQPQHF. The CDR3 DNA reads TGTGCCAGCCCGTGCAGGGGGGTAGGTAAGAGCAATCAGCCCCAGCATTTT.

The chain uses TRBV11-1 and TRBJ1-1, with 7 nucleotides matching TRBD1. With 3 bases clipped from V and 0 bases from J, the junction kept 13 bases outside the gene matches. This CDR3 spans 18 amino acids. CDR1 is SGHAT, CDR2 FQDESV, per germline (reference sequence). In DNA, the CDR3 is TGTGCCAGCAGCTTGCCAACAGGGGAAGAGGGGATGAACACTGAAGCTTTCTTT. It is translated as CASSLPTGEEGMNTEAFF.